This is a list of T cell receptor beta chains from one sample in a study of T-cell reconstitution after alpha-beta-depleted transplantation in children. MiXCR, run by TCRdb on the PCR reads, gives a single entry per CDR3 protein. Of some 840,000 distinct CDR3 sequences in the sample, about 15% were seen once. The input for sequencing was PBMCs, mostly from graft donor cells, taken 360 days after TCRalphabeta/CD19-depleted stem cell transplant. Every receptor here comes from a male patient between 5 and 17 years old who had a stem cell transplant for acute lymphoblastic leukemia, so the T cells may come from the graft donor. Each CDR3 is given with its conserved first and last residue. The order of the fields is CDR3 DNA, CDR3 protein, D gene, V gene, clone size, J gene. The D gene is left open where the match is weak. Expanded clones are given a class, and other clones once, few, many or no size at all.

CDR3 DNA: TGTGCCAGCAGTCTACCCCGGGAGGGAGCAACTAATGAAAAACTGTTTTTT
CDR3 protein: CASSLPREGATNEKLFF
D gene: .
V gene: TRBV28
clone size: .
J gene: TRBJ1-4

CDR3 DNA: TGTGCCATCAGTGAGTCGAGTGCCAGCGGCCCCCTCTACGAGCAGTACTTC
CDR3 protein: CAISESSASGPLYEQYF
D gene: .
V gene: TRBV10-3
clone size: few
J gene: TRBJ2-7

CDR3 DNA: TGTGCCAGCAGCCCCCAGCCCCGGGCCTACGAGCAGTACTTC
CDR3 protein: CASSPQPRAYEQYF
D gene: .
V gene: TRBV3-1
clone size: .
J gene: TRBJ2-7

CDR3 DNA: TGTGCCAGCAGCTTTCTGGTGGGAAATCAGCCCCAGCATTTT
CDR3 protein: CASSFLVGNQPQHF
D gene: .
V gene: TRBV7-8
clone size: once
J gene: TRBJ1-5

CDR3 DNA: TGCGCCAGCAGTCGACTAGCGGGAAACACAGATACGCAGTATTTT
CDR3 protein: CASSRLAGNTDTQYF
D gene: TRBD2
V gene: TRBV5-1
clone size: few
J gene: TRBJ2-3

CDR3 DNA: TGCGCCAGCAGCTTGACGGGGAGGAACACAGATACGCAGTATTTT
CDR3 protein: CASSLTGRNTDTQYF
D gene: .
V gene: TRBV5-1
clone size: few
J gene: TRBJ2-3

CDR3 DNA: TGCGCCAGCACCACGGGACTAGCGGGAGGAGGAGAGCAGTACTTC
CDR3 protein: CASTTGLAGGGEQYF
D gene: TRBD2
V gene: TRBV4-1
clone size: few
J gene: TRBJ2-7

CDR3 DNA: TGTGCCAGCAGCTCTTGGACAGGGGGTGAGACCCAGTACTTC
CDR3 protein: CASSSWTGGETQYF
D gene: TRBD1
V gene: TRBV5-5
clone size: .
J gene: TRBJ2-5

CDR3 DNA: TGCGCCAGCAGACGACCAGGAGGCCACAATGAGCAGTTCTTC
CDR3 protein: CASRRPGGHNEQFF
D gene: .
V gene: TRBV5-1
clone size: .
J gene: TRBJ2-1

CDR3 DNA: TGTGCCAGCAGTCTTCTCACAGGGGGACCTACCTACGAGCAGTACTTC
CDR3 protein: CASSLLTGGPTYEQYF
D gene: TRBD1
V gene: TRBV28
clone size: .
J gene: TRBJ2-7

CDR3 DNA: TGCGCCAGCAGGCAAGGGCGTACCACTGAAGCTTTCTTT
CDR3 protein: CASRQGRTTEAFF
D gene: .
V gene: TRBV4-1
clone size: once
J gene: TRBJ1-1

CDR3 DNA: TGTGCCAGCAGCTACAGGACTAGCGCGTACAATGAGCAGTTCTTC
CDR3 protein: CASSYRTSAYNEQFF
D gene: TRBD2
V gene: TRBV7-3
clone size: many
J gene: TRBJ2-1

CDR3 DNA: TGTGCCAGCAGTGAAGGTTTTCAGGGGTTTAGGACTGAAGCTTTCTTT
CDR3 protein: CASSEGFQGFRTEAFF
D gene: .
V gene: TRBV6-1
clone size: few
J gene: TRBJ1-1

CDR3 DNA: TGCGCCAGCAGTGAGTCAATAGGGATCGGCAATGAGCAGTTCTTC
CDR3 protein: CASSESIGIGNEQFF
D gene: .
V gene: TRBV10-1
clone size: few
J gene: TRBJ2-1

CDR3 DNA: TGTGCCTGGAGTGTACATGATGAGCAGTTCTTC
CDR3 protein: CAWSVHDEQFF
D gene: .
V gene: TRBV30
clone size: .
J gene: TRBJ2-1

CDR3 DNA: TGTGCCAGCTCACCATCTGCAGGGCCAGATACGCAGTATTTT
CDR3 protein: CASSPSAGPDTQYF
D gene: .
V gene: TRBV18
clone size: few
J gene: TRBJ2-3

CDR3 DNA: TGTGCCAGCTCCGGGAGCAGGAACACTGAAGCTTTCTTT
CDR3 protein: CASSGSRNTEAFF
D gene: .
V gene: TRBV18
clone size: few
J gene: TRBJ1-1

CDR3 DNA: TGTGCCAGCAGCTTAGCGGTCCTCATCCGTGGAGAGACCCAGTACTTC
CDR3 protein: CASSLAVLIRGETQYF
D gene: .
V gene: TRBV7-9
clone size: few
J gene: TRBJ2-5

CDR3 DNA: TGCGCCAGCAGCTTGGAAAAGGGGGCGCATACGCAGTATTTT
CDR3 protein: CASSLEKGAHTQYF
D gene: TRBD1
V gene: TRBV5-1
clone size: few
J gene: TRBJ2-3

CDR3 DNA: TGTGCCAGCAGTTCTACAGGGGGGCATCAGCCCCAGCATTTT
CDR3 protein: CASSSTGGHQPQHF
D gene: TRBD1
V gene: TRBV28
clone size: .
J gene: TRBJ1-5

CDR3 DNA: TGTGCCACCAGCAGAGGGGTGACTAGCGGGGCCTACAATGAGCAGTTCTTC
CDR3 protein: CATSRGVTSGAYNEQFF
D gene: TRBD2
V gene: TRBV15
clone size: many
J gene: TRBJ2-1

CDR3 DNA: TGCAGTGCTCAAACAGCGGGAGTAGCAGATACGCAGTATTTT
CDR3 protein: CSAQTAGVADTQYF
D gene: TRBD2
V gene: TRBV20-1
clone size: few
J gene: TRBJ2-3

CDR3 DNA: TGTGCCACCAGCAGAGAGAAGGGGACCTACGAGCAGTACTTC
CDR3 protein: CATSREKGTYEQYF
D gene: .
V gene: TRBV15
clone size: many
J gene: TRBJ2-7

CDR3 DNA: TGCAGTGCTAGAGATCCGTGGTCCTCCTACGAGCAGTACTTC
CDR3 protein: CSARDPWSSYEQYF
D gene: .
V gene: TRBV20-1
clone size: few
J gene: TRBJ2-7

CDR3 DNA: TGTGCCAGCAGCTTATCGAGGATCGGGGGGGCGCGCAGCGGGAACTACTCTAGCACAGATACGCAGTATTTT
CDR3 protein: CASSLSRIGGARSGNYSSTDTQYF
D gene: TRBD2
V gene: TRBV7-6
clone size: .
J gene: TRBJ2-3

CDR3 DNA: TGTGCCAGCAGCTTAGGGCCGGGACACCTTAGCACAGATACGCAGTATTTT
CDR3 protein: CASSLGPGHLSTDTQYF
D gene: .
V gene: TRBV7-9
clone size: .
J gene: TRBJ2-3

CDR3 DNA: TGTGCCAGCAGTTTAGCAGGGGCCCTCACAGATACGCAGTATTTT
CDR3 protein: CASSLAGALTDTQYF
D gene: .
V gene: TRBV12-3/TRBV12-4
clone size: few
J gene: TRBJ2-3

CDR3 DNA: TGTGCCAGCACACGGACCTCCTACGAGCAGTACTTC
CDR3 protein: CASTRTSYEQYF
D gene: .
V gene: TRBV12-3/TRBV12-4
clone size: many
J gene: TRBJ2-7

CDR3 DNA: TGTGCTAGTGGTTTGTCCCTCGGGGGGTCGAACACCGGGGAGCTGTTTTTT
CDR3 protein: CASGLSLGGSNTGELFF
D gene: TRBD2
V gene: TRBV12-5
clone size: .
J gene: TRBJ2-2

CDR3 DNA: TGTGCCAGCAGTTACTCGCAGGGGGCCCAGCCCCAGCATTTT
CDR3 protein: CASSYSQGAQPQHF
D gene: TRBD1
V gene: TRBV6-5
clone size: few
J gene: TRBJ1-5

CDR3 DNA: TGTGCCAGCAGCTTAAAGCTAGCGGGAGTCTCCTACAATGAGCAGTTCTTC
CDR3 protein: CASSLKLAGVSYNEQFF
D gene: TRBD2
V gene: TRBV7-3
clone size: many
J gene: TRBJ2-1

CDR3 DNA: TGTGCCACCAGCAGAGATCGAGGGGCTAGTTTGGAGACCCAGTACTTC
CDR3 protein: CATSRDRGASLETQYF
D gene: .
V gene: TRBV15
clone size: .
J gene: TRBJ2-5

CDR3 DNA: TGCAGTGCGTGGGGGGTTCTAAAGCGGAACACCGGGGAGCTGTTTTTT
CDR3 protein: CSAWGVLKRNTGELFF
D gene: .
V gene: TRBV20-1
clone size: few
J gene: TRBJ2-2

CDR3 DNA: TGTGCCAGTAGCCAAAGCGTGGCTCATGAAGCTTTCTTT
CDR3 protein: CASSQSVAHEAFF
D gene: .
V gene: TRBV6-2/TRBV6-3
clone size: many
J gene: TRBJ1-1

CDR3 DNA: TGTGCCAGCAGCACCTCTACCGGGACCCCAACCTACAATGAGCAGTTCTTC
CDR3 protein: CASSTSTGTPTYNEQFF
D gene: .
V gene: TRBV9
clone size: .
J gene: TRBJ2-1

CDR3 DNA: TGTGCCAGCAGCTTCCGGGACCTCGGGTCCATATATTTT
CDR3 protein: CASSFRDLGSIYF
D gene: .
V gene: TRBV7-9
clone size: .
J gene: TRBJ1-3

CDR3 DNA: TGTGCCAGCAGCGTAGAGGTTACAGGGGCAGACACCGGGGAGCTGTTTTTT
CDR3 protein: CASSVEVTGADTGELFF
D gene: TRBD1
V gene: TRBV9
clone size: few
J gene: TRBJ2-2

CDR3 DNA: TGCGCCAGCAGTCCGTCTCTCACCCCTACCTACGAGCAGTACTTC
CDR3 protein: CASSPSLTPTYEQYF
D gene: .
V gene: TRBV5-1
clone size: few
J gene: TRBJ2-7

CDR3 DNA: TGTGCCAGCAGCCCCGTGGGGGGCCCCGGTGAGCAGTTCTTC
CDR3 protein: CASSPVGGPGEQFF
D gene: .
V gene: TRBV7-2
clone size: .
J gene: TRBJ2-1

CDR3 DNA: TGTGCCAGCAGCTTAGCTACTGGGACCTCCTACGAGCAGTACTTC
CDR3 protein: CASSLATGTSYEQYF
D gene: .
V gene: TRBV7-3
clone size: .
J gene: TRBJ2-7

CDR3 DNA: TGTGCCAGCAGCTTAAGATTACAGCGGACCACAGATACGCAGTATTTT
CDR3 protein: CASSLRLQRTTDTQYF
D gene: .
V gene: TRBV7-9
clone size: few
J gene: TRBJ2-3

CDR3 DNA: TGTGCCAGCAGCTTTCGCATGGCTAGCCTCGAGCAGTACTTC
CDR3 protein: CASSFRMASLEQYF
D gene: .
V gene: TRBV11-2
clone size: .
J gene: TRBJ2-7

CDR3 DNA: TGTGCCAGCAGCCGATCTAGTGGTCAGCCCCAGCATTTT
CDR3 protein: CASSRSSGQPQHF
D gene: .
V gene: TRBV11-2
clone size: many
J gene: TRBJ1-5

CDR3 DNA: TGTGCCAGCAGTTCATATAGTGGGACAGTGAGCACAGATACGCAGTATTTT
CDR3 protein: CASSSYSGTVSTDTQYF
D gene: TRBD1
V gene: TRBV6-1
clone size: .
J gene: TRBJ2-3

CDR3 DNA: TGTGCCACCAGTGAAGTTGGGAACGACTACAATGAGCAGTTCTTC
CDR3 protein: CATSEVGNDYNEQFF
D gene: .
V gene: TRBV24-1
clone size: few
J gene: TRBJ2-1

CDR3 DNA: TGTGCCACCAGCGTTACAGGGGCCGATGGCTACACCTTC
CDR3 protein: CATSVTGADGYTF
D gene: TRBD1
V gene: TRBV15
clone size: .
J gene: TRBJ1-2

CDR3 DNA: TGCGCCAGCAGCCCCCCGGGACTAGCGGGAGGGCTAGACAATGAGCAGTTCTTC
CDR3 protein: CASSPPGLAGGLDNEQFF
D gene: TRBD2
V gene: TRBV5-1
clone size: .
J gene: TRBJ2-1

CDR3 DNA: TGTGCCAGCAGTTTTAGCGGAAATTACAATGAGCAGTTCTTC
CDR3 protein: CASSFSGNYNEQFF
D gene: .
V gene: TRBV6-2/TRBV6-3
clone size: many
J gene: TRBJ2-1

CDR3 DNA: TGTGCCAGCAGTTCGGCGGGGTACAGCACAGATACGCAGTATTTT
CDR3 protein: CASSSAGYSTDTQYF
D gene: .
V gene: TRBV5-6
clone size: few
J gene: TRBJ2-3

CDR3 DNA: TGTGCCAGCAGCTCGAGCGGGATCGTCTACAATGAGCAGTTCTTC
CDR3 protein: CASSSSGIVYNEQFF
D gene: TRBD2
V gene: TRBV7-9
clone size: .
J gene: TRBJ2-1

CDR3 DNA: TGTGCCAGCAGCTTAGGGACGGGGGTCTGGAGCTACAATGAGCAGTTCTTC
CDR3 protein: CASSLGTGVWSYNEQFF
D gene: .
V gene: TRBV11-3
clone size: .
J gene: TRBJ2-1

CDR3 DNA: TGTGCCAGCAGAAGGGAGGGCTACACCTTC
CDR3 protein: CASRREGYTF
D gene: .
V gene: TRBV2
clone size: .
J gene: TRBJ1-2

CDR3 DNA: TGTGCCAGCAGCGTTAGGGGTCGGTTATCCGCGAATGAGCAGTTCTTC
CDR3 protein: CASSVRGRLSANEQFF
D gene: .
V gene: TRBV7-8
clone size: few
J gene: TRBJ2-1

CDR3 DNA: TGCGCCAGCCGACGGAGGGCTAGCTACGAGCAGTACTTC
CDR3 protein: CASRRRASYEQYF
D gene: .
V gene: TRBV5-1
clone size: few
J gene: TRBJ2-7